This T cell receptor beta chain came from a study of blood T cell repertoires in COVID-19. Trimming left V 1 base short and J 1 base short, with 8 bases between. Per the germline V gene, CDR1 is SEHNR and CDR2 is FQNEAQ (reference sequence). The CDR3 runs to 14 residues. With regard to this clone: The identical CDR3 is also encoded by other nucleotide sequences in the sample.

Profiling relied on immunoSEQ multiplex PCR, and the TCRdb table lists in-frame clones only, not all of them. The sample lists about 210,000 clones; approximately 87% were seen once. This TCR derives from a woman aged 70 to 79 with acute or convalescent COVID-19. The V and J genes are TRBV7-9 and TRBJ2-7; D remains unclear. The sample taken for sequencing was peripheral blood. Here the CDR3 DNA reads TGTGCCAGCAGCTTAGGACTCTCGTCCTACGAGCAGTACTTC. Encoded protein: CASSLGLSSYEQYF.